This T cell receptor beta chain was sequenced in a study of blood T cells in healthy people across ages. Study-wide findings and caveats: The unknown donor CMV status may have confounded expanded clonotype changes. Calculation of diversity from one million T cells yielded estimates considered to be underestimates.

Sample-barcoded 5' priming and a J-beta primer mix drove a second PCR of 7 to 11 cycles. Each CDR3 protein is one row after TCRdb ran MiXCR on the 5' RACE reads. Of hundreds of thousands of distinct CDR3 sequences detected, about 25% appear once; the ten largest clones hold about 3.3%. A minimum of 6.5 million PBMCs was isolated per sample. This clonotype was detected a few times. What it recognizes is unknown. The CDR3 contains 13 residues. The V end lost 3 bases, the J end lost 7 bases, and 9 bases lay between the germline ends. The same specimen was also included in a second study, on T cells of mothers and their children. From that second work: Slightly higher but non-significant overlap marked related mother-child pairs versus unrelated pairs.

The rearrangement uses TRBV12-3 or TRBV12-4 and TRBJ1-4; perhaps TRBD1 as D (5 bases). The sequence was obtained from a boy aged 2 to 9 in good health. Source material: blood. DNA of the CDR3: TGTGCCAGCAGTTTTCGGACAAGTGAAAAACTGTTTTTT. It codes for CASSFRTSEKLFF.